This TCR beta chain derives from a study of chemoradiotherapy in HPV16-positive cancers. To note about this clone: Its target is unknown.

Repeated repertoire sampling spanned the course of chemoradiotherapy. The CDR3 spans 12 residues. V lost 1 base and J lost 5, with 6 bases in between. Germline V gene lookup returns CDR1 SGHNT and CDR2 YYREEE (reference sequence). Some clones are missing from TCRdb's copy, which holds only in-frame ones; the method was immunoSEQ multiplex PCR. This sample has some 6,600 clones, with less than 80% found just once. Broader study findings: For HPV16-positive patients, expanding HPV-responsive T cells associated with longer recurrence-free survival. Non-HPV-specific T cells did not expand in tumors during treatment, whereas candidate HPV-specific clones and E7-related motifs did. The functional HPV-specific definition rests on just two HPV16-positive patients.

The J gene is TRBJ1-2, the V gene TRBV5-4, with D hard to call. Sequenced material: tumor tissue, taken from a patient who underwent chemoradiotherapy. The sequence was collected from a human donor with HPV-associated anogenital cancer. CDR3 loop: CASSLPEYGYTF. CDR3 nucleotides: TGTGCCAGCAGCTTGCCCGAGTATGGCTACACCTTC. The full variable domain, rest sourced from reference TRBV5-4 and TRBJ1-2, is ETGVTQSPTHLIKTRGQQVTLRCSSQSGHNTVSWYQQALGQGPQFIFQYYREEENGRGNFPPRFSGLQFPNYSSELNVNALELDDSALYLCASSLPEYGYTFGSGTRLTVV.